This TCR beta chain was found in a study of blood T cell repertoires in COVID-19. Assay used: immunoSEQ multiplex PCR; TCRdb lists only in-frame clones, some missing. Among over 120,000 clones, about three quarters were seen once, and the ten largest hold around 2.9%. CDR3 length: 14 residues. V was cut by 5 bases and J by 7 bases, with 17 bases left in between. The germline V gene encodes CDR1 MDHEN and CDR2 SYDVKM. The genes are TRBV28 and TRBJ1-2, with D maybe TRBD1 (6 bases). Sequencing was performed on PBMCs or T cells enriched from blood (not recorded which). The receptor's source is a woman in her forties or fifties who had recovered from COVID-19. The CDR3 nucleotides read TGTGCCAGCAGTCCGAGTCACAGGGAATCTGGCTACACCTTC. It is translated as CASSPSHRESGYTF.